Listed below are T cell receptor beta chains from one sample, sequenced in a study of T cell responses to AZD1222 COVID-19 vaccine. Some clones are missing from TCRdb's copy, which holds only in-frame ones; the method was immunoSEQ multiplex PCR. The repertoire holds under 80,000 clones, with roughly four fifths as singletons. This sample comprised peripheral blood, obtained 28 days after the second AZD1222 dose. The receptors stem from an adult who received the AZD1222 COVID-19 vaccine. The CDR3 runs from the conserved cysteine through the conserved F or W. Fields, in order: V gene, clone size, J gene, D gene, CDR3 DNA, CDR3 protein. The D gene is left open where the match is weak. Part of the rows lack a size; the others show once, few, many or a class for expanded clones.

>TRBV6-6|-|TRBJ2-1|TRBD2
TGTGCCAGCAGTCCTGGGACTAGCATGAGGCTCCTCATACCAAATGAGCAGTTCTTC
CASSPGTSMRLLIPNEQFF
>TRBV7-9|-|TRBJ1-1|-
TGTGCCAGCAGCTCGGGACATCTGGGCACTGAAGCTTTCTTT
CASSSGHLGTEAFF
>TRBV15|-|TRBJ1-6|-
TGTGCCACCAGCAGGGAACAGATGGGAAATTCACCCCTCCACTTT
CATSREQMGNSPLHF
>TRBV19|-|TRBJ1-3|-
TGTGCCAGTCAGTCTTCTGGAAACACCATATATTTT
CASQSSGNTIYF
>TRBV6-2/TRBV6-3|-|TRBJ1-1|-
TGTGCCAGCAGTTTCCAGTGGGAAGCTTTCTTT
CASSFQWEAFF
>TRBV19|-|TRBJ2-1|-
TGTGCCAGTAGGGAAGGGTACAATGAGCAGTTCTTC
CASREGYNEQFF
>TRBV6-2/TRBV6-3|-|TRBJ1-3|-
TGTGCCAGCGGCCGACAGAGCTCTGGAAACACCATATATTTT
CASGRQSSGNTIYF
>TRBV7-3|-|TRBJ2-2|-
TGTGCCAGCAGCCCGTCCCAAGTGGTCGGGGAGCTGTTTTTT
CASSPSQVVGELFF
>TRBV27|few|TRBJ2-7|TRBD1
TGTGCCAGCAGAACAGGGGCCGCAGGGTCCTACGAGCAGTACTTC
CASRTGAAGSYEQYF
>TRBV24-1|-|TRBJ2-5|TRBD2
TGTGCCACCAGTGATGCCCGGGGGGGCCAAGGGACCCAGTACTTC
CATSDARGGQGTQYF
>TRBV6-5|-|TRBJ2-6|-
TGTGCCACCCGTCCTACAGGGATTGGGGCCAACGTCCTGACTTTC
CATRPTGIGANVLTF
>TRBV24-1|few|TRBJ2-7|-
TGTGCCACCAGTGTTGGGGGTCCCCGGGCGTACGAGCAGTACTTC
CATSVGGPRAYEQYF
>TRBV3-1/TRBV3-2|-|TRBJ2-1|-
TGTGCCAGCAGCCCCGGGACCGGTGGCTACAATGAGCAGTTCTTC
CASSPGTGGYNEQFF
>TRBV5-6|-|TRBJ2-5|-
TGTGCCAGCAGCTTTGGAGAGACCCAGTACTTC
CASSFGETQYF
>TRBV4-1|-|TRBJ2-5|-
TGCGCCAGCAGCCAAGCGGTTCGGGGAGCCTCGAATACAAAAGAGACCCAGTACTTC
CASSQAVRGASNTKETQYF
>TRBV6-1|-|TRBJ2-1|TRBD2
TGTGCCAGCAGTGGACTAGCGGGAGGGGTCTACAATGAGCAGTTCTTC
CASSGLAGGVYNEQFF
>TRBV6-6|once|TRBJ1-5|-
TGTGCCAGCAGTCCTCGACAGGGCAATCAGCCCCAGCATTTT
CASSPRQGNQPQHF
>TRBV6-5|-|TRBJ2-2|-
TGTGCCAGCTGGCGGGTCCCCGAAGACACCGGGGAGCTGTTTTTT
CASWRVPEDTGELFF
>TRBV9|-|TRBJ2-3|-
TGTGCCAGCAGCGTGGGACTTTCGGGAGTGCACACAGATACGCAGTATTTT
CASSVGLSGVHTDTQYF
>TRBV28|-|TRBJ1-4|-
TGTGCCAGCAGCTCCCGGGGCTTTAATGAAAAACTGTTTTTT
CASSSRGFNEKLFF
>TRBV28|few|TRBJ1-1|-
TGTGCCAGCAGTTCGTCGGGTCTGAACACTGAAGCTTTCTTT
CASSSSGLNTEAFF
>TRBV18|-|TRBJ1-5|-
TGTGCCAGCTCACCACGCCAGATAGATAGCAATCAGCCCCAGCATTTT
CASSPRQIDSNQPQHF
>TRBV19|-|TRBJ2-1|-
TGTGCCAGTACTAAGGGTCTGGGGCGTCTTAATGAGCAGTTCTTC
CASTKGLGRLNEQFF
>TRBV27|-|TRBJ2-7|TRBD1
TGTGCCAGCAGTCCAACGCCGACAGGGTACGAGCAGTACTTC
CASSPTPTGYEQYF
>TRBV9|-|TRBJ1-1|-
TGTGCCAGCAGCGTAGATCCGGGGGCGAACACTGAAGCTTTCTTT
CASSVDPGANTEAFF